Listed below are T cell receptor beta chains from one sample, sequenced in a study of cytomegalovirus exposure and HLA in healthy donors. Here immunoSEQ multiplex PCR was the method, and the copy in TCRdb shows in-frame clones only, minus some. The sample includes about 200,000 clones, 80% to 90% of them seen just once. The sample consisted of PBMCs. Every receptor here comes from a woman aged 25-40 years in good health and CMV-seronegative. The CDR3 runs from the conserved cysteine through the conserved F or W. D genes are given only for firm matches. For some rows the clone size is stated as once, few or many, or as a class when expanded; others skip it.

j_call,v_call,d_call,clone_size,cdr3_aa,cdr3_nt
TRBJ1-1,TRBV18,-,-,CASSLAGVNTEAFF,TGTGCCAGCTCACTCGCGGGAGTGAACACTGAAGCTTTCTTT
TRBJ2-7,TRBV9,TRBD2,-,CASSVGVGSTSGGIAYEQYF,TGTGCCAGCAGCGTAGGAGTGGGTAGTACTAGCGGGGGGATCGCCTACGAGCAGTACTTC
TRBJ1-4,TRBV10-1,TRBD1,-,CASSESTGTNEKLFF,TGCGCCAGCAGTGAGTCGACAGGGACTAATGAAAAACTGTTTTTT
TRBJ1-2,TRBV9,-,-,CASSDSGGGSYGYTF,TGTGCCAGCAGCGACTCGGGGGGCGGGTCGTATGGCTACACCTTC
TRBJ1-3,TRBV30,TRBD1,-,CAWSLPRGPGNTIYF,TGTGCCTGGAGTCTCCCTAGGGGGCCGGGAAACACCATATATTTT
TRBJ1-2,TRBV27,-,-,CASSLRETGTLTF,TGTGCCAGCAGTTTAAGGGAAACAGGGACCCTCACCTTC
TRBJ1-2,TRBV10-3,TRBD1,-,CAIRTGDDYGYTF,TGTGCCATCAGGACAGGGGACGACTATGGCTACACCTTC
TRBJ2-5,TRBV5-4,TRBD1,-,CASSGGDRGFKETQYF,TGTGCCAGCAGCGGAGGGGACAGGGGGTTTAAGGAGACCCAGTACTTC
TRBJ2-7,TRBV19,TRBD1,once,CASSSGTGINEQYF,TGTGCCAGTAGTTCCGGGACAGGGATCAACGAGCAGTACTTC
TRBJ1-5,TRBV28,TRBD1,-,CASNRGRRQPQHF,TGTGCCAGCAATAGGGGGCGGAGACAGCCCCAGCATTTT
TRBJ2-1,TRBV9,TRBD1,-,CASSVGGQGYEQFF,TGTGCCAGCAGCGTAGGGGGACAGGGGTATGAGCAGTTCTTC